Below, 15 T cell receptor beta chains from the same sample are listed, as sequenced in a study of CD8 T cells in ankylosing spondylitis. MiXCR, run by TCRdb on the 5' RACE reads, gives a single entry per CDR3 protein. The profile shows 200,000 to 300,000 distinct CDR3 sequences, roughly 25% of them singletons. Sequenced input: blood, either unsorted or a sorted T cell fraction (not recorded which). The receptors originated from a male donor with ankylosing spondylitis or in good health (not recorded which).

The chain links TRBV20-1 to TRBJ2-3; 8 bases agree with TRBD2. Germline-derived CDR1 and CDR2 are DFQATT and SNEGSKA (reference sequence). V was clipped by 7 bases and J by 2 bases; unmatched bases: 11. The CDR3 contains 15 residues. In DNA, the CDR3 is TGCAGTGTCCGGATTGCGGGGGGCCTCACAGATACGCAGTATTTT. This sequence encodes CSVRIAGGLTDTQYF.

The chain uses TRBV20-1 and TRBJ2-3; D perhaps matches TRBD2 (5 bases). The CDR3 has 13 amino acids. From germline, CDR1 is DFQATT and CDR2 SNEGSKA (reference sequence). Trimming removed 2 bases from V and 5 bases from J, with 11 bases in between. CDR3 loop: CSARTNRGDTQYF. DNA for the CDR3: TGCAGTGCTAGAACGAACCGGGGAGATACGCAGTATTTT.

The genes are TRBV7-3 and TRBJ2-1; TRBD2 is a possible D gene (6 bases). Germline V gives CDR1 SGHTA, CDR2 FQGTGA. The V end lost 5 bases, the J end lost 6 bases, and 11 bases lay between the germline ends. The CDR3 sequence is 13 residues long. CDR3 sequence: CASSTMTSNEQFF. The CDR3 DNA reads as TGTGCCAGCAGCACGATGACTAGCAATGAGCAGTTCTTC.

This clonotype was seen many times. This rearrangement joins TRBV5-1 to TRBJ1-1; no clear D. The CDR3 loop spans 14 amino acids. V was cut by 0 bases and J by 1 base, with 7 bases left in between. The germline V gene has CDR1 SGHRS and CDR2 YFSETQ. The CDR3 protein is CASSLVQQNTEAFF. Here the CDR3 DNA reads TGCGCCAGCAGCTTGGTGCAACAGAACACTGAAGCTTTCTTT.

Written as DNA, the CDR3 is TGTGCCATCGGAGGGGATGCGGAGACCCAGTACTTC. This translates into CAIGGDAETQYF. The chain has TRBV10-3 and TRBJ2-5, with a tentative D call TRBD2 (6 bases). The CDR3 runs to 12 residues. Trimming stripped 8 bases from V and 5 bases from J, with 12 bases between. CDR1 and CDR2 from the germline V gene are ENHRY and SYGVKD.

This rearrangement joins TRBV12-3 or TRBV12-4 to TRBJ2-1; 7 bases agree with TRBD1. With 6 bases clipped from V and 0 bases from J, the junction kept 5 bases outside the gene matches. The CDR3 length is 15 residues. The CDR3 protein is CASRGQSSSYNEQFF. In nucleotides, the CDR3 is TGTGCCAGCAGGGGACAGTCGAGCTCCTACAATGAGCAGTTCTTC.

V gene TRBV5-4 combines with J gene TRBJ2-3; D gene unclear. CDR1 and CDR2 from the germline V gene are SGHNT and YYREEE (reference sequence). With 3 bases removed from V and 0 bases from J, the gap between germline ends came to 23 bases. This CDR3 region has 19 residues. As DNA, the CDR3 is TGTGCCAGCAGCTGGAGACTGTTCGGCCGACCTACTAGCACAGATACGCAGTATTTT. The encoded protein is CASSWRLFGRPTSTDTQYF.

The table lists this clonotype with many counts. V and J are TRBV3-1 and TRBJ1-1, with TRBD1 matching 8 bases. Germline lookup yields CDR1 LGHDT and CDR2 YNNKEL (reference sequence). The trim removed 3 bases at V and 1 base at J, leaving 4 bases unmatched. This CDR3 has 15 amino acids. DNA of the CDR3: TGTGCCAGCAGCCAGTCAGGGGGCTGGAACACTGAAGCTTTCTTT. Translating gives CASSQSGGWNTEAFF. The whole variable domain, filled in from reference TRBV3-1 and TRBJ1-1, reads DTAVSQTPKYLVTQMGNDKSIKCEQNLGHDTMYWYKQDSKKFLKIMFSYNNKELIINETVPNRFSPKSPDKAHLNLHINSLELGDSAVYFCASSQSGGWNTEAFFGQGTRLTVV.

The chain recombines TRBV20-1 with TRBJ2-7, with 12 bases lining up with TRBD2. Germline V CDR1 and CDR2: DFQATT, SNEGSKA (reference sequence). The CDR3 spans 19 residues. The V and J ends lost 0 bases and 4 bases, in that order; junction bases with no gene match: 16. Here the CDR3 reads CSARDRYPIRLAGAYEQYF. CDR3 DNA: TGCAGTGCTAGAGATCGATACCCAATCAGACTAGCGGGGGCTTACGAGCAGTACTTC.

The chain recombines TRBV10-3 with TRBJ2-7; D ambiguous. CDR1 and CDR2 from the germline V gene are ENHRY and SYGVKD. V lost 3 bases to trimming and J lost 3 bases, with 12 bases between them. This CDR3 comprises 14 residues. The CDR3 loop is CAISDGPPFYEQYF. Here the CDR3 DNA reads TGTGCCATCAGTGACGGACCCCCGTTCTACGAGCAGTACTTC.

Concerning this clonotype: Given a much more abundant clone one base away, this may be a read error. CDR3 amino acids: CASSTTVQETQYF. The CDR3 DNA reads TGTGCCAGCAGCACGACAGTTCAAGAGACCCAGTACTTC. The chain recombines TRBV11-2 with TRBJ2-5; a weak D match, TRBD1 (5 bases). Germline CDR1 and CDR2: SGHAT and FQNNGV. Trimming pared 5 bases from V and 2 bases from J, leaving 9 bases between. The CDR3 consists of 13 residues.

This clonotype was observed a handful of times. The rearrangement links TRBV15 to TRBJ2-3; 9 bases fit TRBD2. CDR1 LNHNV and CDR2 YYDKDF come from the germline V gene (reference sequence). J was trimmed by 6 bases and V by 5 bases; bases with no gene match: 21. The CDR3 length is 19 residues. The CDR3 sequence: CATSASGRTTSGRRDTQYF. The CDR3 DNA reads TGTGCCACCAGCGCCTCGGGACGGACGACTAGCGGTCGAAGGGATACGCAGTATTTT.

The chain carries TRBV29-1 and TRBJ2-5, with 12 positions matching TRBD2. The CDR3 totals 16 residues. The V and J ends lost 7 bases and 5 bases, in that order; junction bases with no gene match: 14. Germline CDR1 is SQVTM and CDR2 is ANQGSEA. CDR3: CSAWGSSGGVSETQYF. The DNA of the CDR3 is TGCAGCGCTTGGGGGTCTAGCGGGGGGGTTTCGGAGACCCAGTACTTC. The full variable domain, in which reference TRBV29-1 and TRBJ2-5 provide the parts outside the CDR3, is SAVISQKPSRDICQRGTSLTIQCQVDSQVTMMFWYRQQPGQSLTLIATANQGSEATYESGFVIDKFPISRPNLTFSTLTVSNMSPEDSSIYLCSAWGSSGGVSETQYFGPGTRLLVL.

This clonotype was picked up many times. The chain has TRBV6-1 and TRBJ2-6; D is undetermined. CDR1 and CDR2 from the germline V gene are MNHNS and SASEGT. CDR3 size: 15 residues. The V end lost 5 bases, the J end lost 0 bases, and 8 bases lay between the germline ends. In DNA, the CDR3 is TGTGCCAGCAGTCTAACAGTCTCTGGGGCCAACGTCCTGACTTTC. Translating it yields CASSLTVSGANVLTF.

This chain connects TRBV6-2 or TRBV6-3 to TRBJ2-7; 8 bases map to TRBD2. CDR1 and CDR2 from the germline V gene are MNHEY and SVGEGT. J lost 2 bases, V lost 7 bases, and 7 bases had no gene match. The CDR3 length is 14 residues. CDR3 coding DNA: TGTGCCAGCAACGGCGGGGGGACGGCCTACGAGCAGTACTTC. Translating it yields CASNGGGTAYEQYF.